These 31 T cell receptor beta chains came from one sample sequenced in a study of cytomegalovirus exposure and HLA in healthy donors listed by TCRdb under 2017. Receptor amplification or capture employed the immunoSEQ multiplex PCR assay. For the multiplex PCR, a mixture combining 60 forward primers for TCR Vbeta segments and 13 reverse primers for TCR Jbeta segments was used. The source is immuneACCESS, and TCRdb retained only in-frame sequences with V and J called. Part of the clones is not carried over; for the studies checked, unresolved V genes explain less than half of this, and the remainder is unexplained. The sample table shows 250,000 to 350,000 clones, and roughly 89% are seen once. The ten largest clones take up around 3.7% of the sample. The source material was PBMCs. The source of these receptors is a man aged 35-49 years in good health and CMV-seropositive.

The V and J genes are TRBV5-6 and TRBJ1-2; D is uncertain. Trimming took 0 bases from V and 5 from J, leaving 8 bases between them. This CDR3 is built from 13 residues. The germline V gene encodes CDR1 SGHDT and CDR2 YYEEEE. CDR3 amino acids: CASSLGLGYGYTF. CDR3 nucleotide sequence: TGTGCCAGCAGCTTGGGACTCGGATATGGCTACACCTTC.

The chain has TRBV10-2 and TRBJ2-2; 9 nucleotides align to TRBD2. The V and J ends lost 8 bases and 7 bases, in that order; junction bases with no gene match: 5. The CDR3 totals 13 residues. Per the germline V gene, CDR1 is WSHSY and CDR2 is SAAADI. This chain's CDR3 is CASWEREDGELFF. CDR3 in DNA: TGCGCCAGCTGGGAGCGGGAGGACGGGGAGCTGTTTTTT.

The chain joins TRBV13 to TRBJ2-1; D gene unclear. CDR1 is PRHDT and CDR2 is FYEKMQ in the germline V gene (reference sequence). The CDR3 runs to 13 residues. Deletions cut 2 bases from V and 6 bases from J, with 8 bases between. DNA for the CDR3: TGTGCCAGCAGCTTAAAACAGCTCAATGAGCAGTTCTTC. It is translated as CASSLKQLNEQFF. The full variable domain, with the rest looked up from reference TRBV13 and TRBJ2-1, is AAGVIQSPRHLIKEKRETATLKCYPIPRHDTVYWYQQGPGQDPQFLISFYEKMQSDKGSIPDRFSAQQFSDYHSELNMSSLELGDSALYFCASSLKQLNEQFFGPGTRLTVL.

This chain connects TRBV2 to TRBJ1-3; D call uncertain. The germline CDR1 and CDR2 sequences are SNHLY and FYNNEI. The CDR3 contains 12 residues. Trimming removed 6 bases at V and 6 bases at J, with 9 bases between. CDR3 region: CASRTLENTIYF. The CDR3 nucleotides are TGTGCCAGCAGAACACTAGAAAACACCATATATTTT. Filled out from reference TRBV2 and TRBJ1-3, the complete variable domain reads EPEVTQTPSHQVTQMGQEVILRCVPISNHLYFYWYRQILGQKVEFLVSFYNNEISEKSEIFDDQFSVERPDGSNFTLKIRSTKLEDSAMYFCASRTLENTIYFGEGSWLTVV.

In this sample, this clone turned up once. The J gene is TRBJ2-3, the V gene TRBV10-1; 13 nucleotides align to TRBD2. The CDR3 has 17 amino acids. Germline loops: CDR1 WNHNN, CDR2 SYGVQD (reference sequence). The trim removed 4 bases at V and 2 bases at J, leaving 6 bases unmatched. Here the CDR3 reads CASSGGTSGIHTDTQYF. The CDR3 DNA is TGCGCCAGCAGTGGAGGGACTAGCGGGATCCACACAGATACGCAGTATTTT.

J is TRBJ2-1 and V is TRBV4-1; 10 positions match TRBD2. The germline gives CDR1 MGHRA, CDR2 YSYEKL. V gave up 0 bases and J gave up 6 bases; unmatched junction bases: 20. This CDR3 contains 21 residues. The CDR3 reads CASSQDLLPSGRVLDRNEQFF. CDR3 nucleotide sequence: TGCGCCAGCAGCCAAGATCTGCTGCCAAGCGGGAGGGTGTTGGATCGCAATGAGCAGTTCTTC.

For the CDR3, the DNA is TGTGCCAGCAGTTTACCACGCGGGACTCCTAGCTCCTACGAGCAGTACTTC. Translating gives CASSLPRGTPSSYEQYF. The chain employs TRBV28 and TRBJ2-7; tentatively, D is TRBD2 (6 bases). Germline CDR1 and CDR2: MDHEN and SYDVKM. The CDR3 spans 17 residues. Trimming took off 2 bases at V and 0 bases at J, with 17 bases between the two ends.

This sequence joins TRBV4-2 and TRBJ1-4; 10 bases fit TRBD1. The CDR3 contains 16 residues. Germline V lookup: CDR1 LGHNA, CDR2 YNFKEQ. Losses at the gene ends were 4 bases for V and 5 bases for J; bases not matched to a gene: 7. CDR3 nucleotides: TGTGCCAGCAGCCCAAATCCGGGACAGGGGAATGAAAAACTGTTTTTT. Translation gives CASSPNPGQGNEKLFF.

Here the CDR3 DNA reads TGTGCCAGCAGCTTAGGCCCAGCGGGAGGGCCGAATGAGCAGTTCTTC. It yields the protein CASSLGPAGGPNEQFF. This sequence joins TRBV11-3 and TRBJ2-1; 10 nucleotides line up with TRBD2. Germline loops: CDR1 SGHNT, CDR2 YENEEA. The length of the CDR3 is 16 residues. Trimming removed 1 base from V and 7 bases from J; junction bases left unmatched: 7.

This chain links TRBV11-3 with TRBJ2-2, with D tentatively TRBD1 (6 bases). The ends were cut back, 9 bases at V and 6 bases at J, with 17 bases in the middle. Per germline, CDR1 SGHNT and CDR2 YENEEA. The CDR3 is 14 residues long. This CDR3 reads CARRTPGHPGELFF. Written as DNA, the CDR3 is TGTGCCAGGAGAACGCCGGGACACCCCGGGGAGCTGTTTTTT.

The chain combines TRBV4-3 with TRBJ2-7; 8 nucleotides line up with TRBD1. Trimming at V came to 1 base and at J to 4 bases, leaving 15 bases not matched to a gene. The CDR3 has 18 amino acids. Germline CDR1 reads LGHNA; CDR2 reads YSLEER. In DNA, the CDR3 is TGCGCCAGCAGCCAAGTAGGTTGGGGGCCAGGGGGCCGGTACGAGCAGTACTTC. Protein: CASSQVGWGPGGRYEQYF.

The chain combines TRBV30 with TRBJ2-3; 10 positions match TRBD1. CDR1 and CDR2 from the germline V gene are GTSNPN and SVGIG (reference sequence). This CDR3 comprises 17 residues. Trimming removed 2 bases from V and 3 bases from J; junction bases left unmatched: 11. The CDR3 region is CAWSPPGQGFLTDTQYF. Here the CDR3 DNA reads TGTGCCTGGAGTCCTCCGGGACAGGGGTTCTTGACAGATACGCAGTATTTT. Drawing the rest from reference TRBV30 and TRBJ2-3, the complete variable domain is SQTIHQWPATLVQPVGSPLSLECTVEGTSNPNLYWYRQAAGRGLQLLFYSVGIGQISSEVPQNLSASRPQDRQFILSSKKLLLSDSGFYLCAWSPPGQGFLTDTQYFGPGTRLTVL.

This sequence joins TRBV5-6 and TRBJ1-5; no clear D gene. The V end was cut by 4 bases, the J end by 0 bases, with 14 bases between. The CDR3 has 16 residues. Germline V gene lookup returns CDR1 SGHDT and CDR2 YYEEEE. The CDR3 spells CASSIGRDNSNQPQHF. DNA of the CDR3: TGTGCCAGCAGCATCGGACGGGATAATAGCAATCAGCCCCAGCATTTT.

Details on this clone: An end of the junction differs from the germline gene, which may be a read error. The CDR3: CSSSYPDVGDGTQYF. CDR3 DNA: TGTTCCAGCAGCTACCCGGACGTCGGGGATGGGACCCAGTACTTC. The genes are TRBV7-9 and TRBJ2-5; a possible D gene is TRBD2 (5 bases). The germline gives CDR1 SEHNR, CDR2 FQNEAQ (reference sequence). The CDR3 sequence is 15 residues long.

The chain recombines TRBV28 with TRBJ1-2; 7 nucleotides line up with TRBD1. With V trimmed by 2 bases and J by 8 bases, 5 bases remained unmatched. From germline, CDR1 is MDHEN and CDR2 SYDVKM. The CDR3 spans 13 residues. The CDR3 DNA reads as TGTGCCAGCAGTTTAGGGTACAGGGGCGGCTACACCTTC. Translating it yields CASSLGYRGGYTF.

The V and J genes are TRBV7-2 and TRBJ2-7; 9 bases map to TRBD1. Per germline, CDR1 SGHTA and CDR2 FQGNSA. Trimming removed 5 bases from V and 2 bases from J; junction bases left unmatched: 7. The CDR3 is 15 residues long. Here the CDR3 reads CASSLQDRGTYEQYF. The DNA for the CDR3 is TGTGCCAGCAGCCTACAGGACAGGGGCACCTACGAGCAGTACTTC.

J is TRBJ2-2 and V is TRBV11-2, with 7 bases matching TRBD2. The CDR3 sequence is 16 residues long. The germline V gene encodes CDR1 SGHAT and CDR2 FQNNGV. V gave up 4 bases and J gave up 5 bases; unmatched junction bases: 10. The CDR3 region has the DNA TGTGCCAGCAGCTCCCCGGGGCGGGAGCGTACCGGGGAGCTGTTTTTT. This gives the protein CASSSPGRERTGELFF.

The V call is TRBV27, the J call TRBJ2-1, with 10 nucleotides matching TRBD2. With V trimmed by 0 bases and J by 4 bases, 12 bases remained unmatched. From germline, CDR1 is MNHEY and CDR2 SMNVEV (reference sequence). This CDR3 region has 19 residues. This CDR3 reads CASSLSAGGPMDYYNEQFF. CDR3 coding DNA: TGTGCCAGCAGTTTATCAGCGGGAGGGCCAATGGATTATTACAATGAGCAGTTCTTC.

The chain employs TRBV30 and TRBJ1-2; TRBD1 matches at 7 bases. After removal of 1 base from V and 6 bases from J, the junction contained 5 bases not matched to a gene. This CDR3 has 13 residues. Germline-derived CDR1 and CDR2 are GTSNPN and SVGIG (reference sequence). This CDR3 reads CAWSEGRGNGYTF. The CDR3 DNA reads TGTGCCTGGAGTGAGGGCAGGGGGAATGGCTACACCTTC. Complete variable domain (other parts from reference TRBV30 and TRBJ1-2): SQTIHQWPATLVQPVGSPLSLECTVEGTSNPNLYWYRQAAGRGLQLLFYSVGIGQISSEVPQNLSASRPQDRQFILSSKKLLLSDSGFYLCAWSEGRGNGYTFGSGTRLTVV.

The J gene is TRBJ1-1, the V gene TRBV6-4; D is possibly TRBD1 (6 bases). This CDR3 region has 15 residues. V was clipped by 4 bases and J by 4 bases, with 16 bases between them. Germline CDR1 and CDR2: MRHNA and SNTAGT. CDR3 sequence reads: CASSALAGGSTEAFF. The CDR3 nucleotides read TGTGCCAGCAGTGCCCTCGCGGGGGGCAGCACTGAAGCTTTCTTT.

The chain joins TRBV10-3 to TRBJ2-5; D is unclear. The DNA end is a closer match to TRBJ2-7, so the J assignment may be wrong. In germline, CDR1 is ENHRY, CDR2 SYGVKD. This CDR3 contains 12 residues. CDR3 sequence: CAISGVSYEQYF. In DNA, the CDR3 is TGTGCCATCAGTGGCGTCTCCTACGAGCAGTACTTC.

This clone was observed once. The chain employs TRBV29-1 and TRBJ1-3, with a possible D match to TRBD1 (6 bases). Trimming stripped 0 bases from V and 4 bases from J, with 13 bases between. The CDR3 covers 15 residues. Germline V gene sequence: CDR1 SQVTM, CDR2 ANQGSEA. CDR3: CSVEDRQGFGNTIYF. DNA for the CDR3: TGCAGCGTTGAAGATCGTCAGGGGTTCGGAAACACCATATATTTT.

This chain connects TRBV28 to TRBJ2-7; 7 bases match TRBD1. The V segment lost 2 bases and the J segment 3 bases; nucleotides outside the gene matches: 13. Germline CDR1 and CDR2: MDHEN and SYDVKM. CDR3 length equals 17 residues. CDR3 DNA: TGTGCCAGCAGTTTAGATCGCAGACAGGGATTATACTACGAGCAGTACTTC. This gives the protein CASSLDRRQGLYYEQYF.

This sequence joins TRBV4-3 and TRBJ2-7; no reliable D call. The CDR3 extends over 15 amino acids. Trimming shortened V by 0 bases and J by 0 bases, and 9 bases separated the two germline ends. Germline assignment: CDR1 LGHNA and CDR2 YSLEER. The CDR3 DNA reads as TGCGCCAGCAGCCAAGATAAGGCTAGCTCCTACGAGCAGTACTTC. Translation gives CASSQDKASSYEQYF.

Regarding this clone: Its ends do not fully match the called genes, so a read error is possible. The rearrangement uses TRBV27 and TRBJ1-1, with TRBD1 identical over 7 bases. Germline CDR1 MNHEY, CDR2 SMNVEV (reference sequence). The CDR3 totals 16 residues. The CDR3 bases are TGTGCCAGCAGTACAAGGGGGACAGCCCCGAACGCTGAAGCTTTCTTT. Translated, it gives CASSTRGTAPNAEAFF.

CDR3 loop: CSVEEMPRPATQYF. As DNA, the CDR3 is TGCAGCGTTGAAGAGATGCCCAGGCCCGCGACCCAGTACTTC. This sequence joins TRBV29-1 and TRBJ2-5; D gene ambiguous. The germline V gene has CDR1 SQVTM and CDR2 ANQGSEA. Trimming took 0 bases from V and 7 from J, leaving 15 bases between them. CDR3 size: 14 residues.

The V gene is TRBV28, the J gene TRBJ2-1; TRBD1 aligns across 8 bases. In germline, CDR1 is MDHEN, CDR2 SYDVKM. Germline trimming cut 7 bases from V and 7 bases from J; bases unmatched to any gene: 6. There are 13 residues in the CDR3. DNA for the CDR3: TGTGCCAGCACCCTTGACAGGGGTAATGAGCAGTTCTTC. Translation: CASTLDRGNEQFF.

The genes are TRBV28 and TRBJ2-3, with 11 bases lining up with TRBD1. The CDR3 loop spans 15 amino acids. With V trimmed by 3 bases and J by 9 bases, 8 bases remained unmatched. Per the germline V gene, CDR1 is MDHEN and CDR2 is SYDVKM. CDR3 sequence (DNA): TGTGCCAGCAGTTTTAGTCGGACAGGGGGCGGGACGCAGTATTTT. Translated, it gives CASSFSRTGGGTQYF.

This chain uses TRBV11-2 with TRBJ1-5, with 9 bases fitting TRBD1. CDR3 length: 13 amino acids. Trimming removed 8 bases from V and 7 bases from J; junction bases left unmatched: 6. Germline V gene data show CDR1 as SGHAT and CDR2 as FQNNGV. Here the CDR3 reads CASGRDRDQPQHF. The CDR3 DNA follows: TGTGCCAGCGGCCGGGACAGGGACCAGCCCCAGCATTTT.

The chain combines TRBV29-1 with TRBJ1-2; D is unclear. The CDR3 has 13 amino acids. V was clipped by 8 bases and J by 2 bases, with 15 bases between them. Germline lookup yields CDR1 SQVTM and CDR2 ANQGSEA. The CDR3 coding sequence is TGCAGCACCAGACACTCTCAGAACTATGGCTACACCTTC. Protein sequence: CSTRHSQNYGYTF.

V usage is TRBV5-1 and J usage is TRBJ2-1; 8 bases agree with TRBD2. V shed 0 bases, J shed 4 bases, and the junction held 3 bases outside the gene matches. The CDR3 contains 15 residues. CDR1 SGHRS and CDR2 YFSETQ come from the germline V gene. The CDR3 is CASSLEGTSYNEQFF. Written as DNA, the CDR3 is TGCGCCAGCAGCTTGGAGGGGACTAGTTACAATGAGCAGTTCTTC.